A single sample gave rise to the 3 T cell receptor beta chains below, sequenced in a study of T cell responses to AZD1222 COVID-19 vaccine (dated by TCRdb to the early 2020s). Reading the label with the study, this specimen's time point is: baseline before first vaccination. Libraries were constructed by the immunoSEQ multiplex PCR assay. Held by TCRdb, this immuneACCESS table contains in-frame sequences only and omits some clones. Under half of the omission traces to an unresolved V gene where checked; the cause of the rest is unknown. This sample comprises about 73,000 clones, 88% of them detected only once. In total, the top ten clones hold around 20% of the sample. The sample was peripheral blood, taken on day 0 of AZD1222 vaccination. The receptor source for this set is an adult in good health.

The genes are TRBV30 and TRBJ1-3, with D unclear. The CDR3 has 11 residues. The germline CDR1 and CDR2 sequences are GTSNPN and SVGIG (reference sequence). Written as DNA, the CDR3 is TGTGCTTCTCACAGAGAAAACACCATATATTTT. Residues: CASHRENTIYF.

CDR3 loop: CASSIQGAAYNEQFF. CDR3 DNA: TGTGCCAGCAGCATACAGGGGGCGGCCTACAATGAGCAGTTCTTC. This rearrangement joins TRBV7-9 to TRBJ2-1, with 9 bases aligning to TRBD1. The germline CDR1 and CDR2 sequences are SEHNR and FQNEAQ (reference sequence). The V gene end was trimmed by 5 bases and the J gene end by 2 bases; junction bases not matched to a gene: 4. The CDR3 totals 15 residues.

In DNA form, the CDR3 reads TGTGCCAGTAGTACCGACAGGGAGCGGGAGACCCAGTACTTC. Its protein product is CASSTDRERETQYF. This chain joins TRBV19 and TRBJ2-5; 7 bases fit TRBD1. The CDR3 has 14 amino acids. Germline V gene data show CDR1 as LNHDA and CDR2 as SQIVND (reference sequence). Losses at the gene ends were 4 bases for V and 5 bases for J; bases not matched to a gene: 7.